This T cell receptor (beta chain) appears in the sequencing data of a study of OX40 agonist ivuxolimab in advanced cancers. About the research overall: Three partial responders included one hepatocellular carcinoma patient and two cutaneous melanoma patients.

Notes on the study in general: Determination of antigen specificity was not performed for the expanded peripheral T cells.

Measured with immunoSEQ multiplex PCR; TCRdb has only the in-frame clones, and not every one. The sample lists some 150,000 clones, around nine tenths occurring once. Comment on this clone: As yet, its antigen is unknown.

The source material was CD4+ or CD8+ T cells sorted from blood, sampled in a trial of the OX40 agonist ivuxolimab. The receptor was derived from an adult with an advanced solid tumor such as melanoma, head and neck, liver or kidney cancer.

The CDR3, as DNA: TGTGCCAGCAGTAATAGTGTGAGTGCCTACGAGCAGTACTTC. Its protein product is CASSNSVSAYEQYF. This chain links TRBV6-6 with TRBJ2-5, with D hard to call. Gene TRBJ2-7 matches the end of the DNA better, so the J call may be wrong. Germline V lookup: CDR1 MNHNY, CDR2 SVGAGI (reference sequence). The CDR3 is 14 amino acids.